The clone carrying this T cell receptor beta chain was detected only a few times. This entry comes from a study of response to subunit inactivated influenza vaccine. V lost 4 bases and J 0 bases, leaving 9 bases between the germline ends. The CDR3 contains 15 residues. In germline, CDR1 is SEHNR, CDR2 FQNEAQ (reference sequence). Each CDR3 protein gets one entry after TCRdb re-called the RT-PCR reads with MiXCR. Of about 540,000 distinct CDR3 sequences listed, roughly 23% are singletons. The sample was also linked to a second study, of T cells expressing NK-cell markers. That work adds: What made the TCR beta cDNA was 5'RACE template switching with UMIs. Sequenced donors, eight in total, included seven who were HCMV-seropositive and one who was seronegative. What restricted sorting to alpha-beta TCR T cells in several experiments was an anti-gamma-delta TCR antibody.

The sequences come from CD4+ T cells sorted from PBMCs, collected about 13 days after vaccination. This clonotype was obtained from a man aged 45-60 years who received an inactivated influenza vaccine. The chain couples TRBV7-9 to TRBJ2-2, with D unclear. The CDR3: CASSYVQTNTGELFF. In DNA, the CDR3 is TGTGCCAGCAGCTACGTACAGACGAACACCGGGGAGCTGTTTTTT.